What follows describes a single T cell receptor beta chain. This sample was included in a study of shared T cell receptors in the human thymus. The data were produced by immunoSEQ multiplex PCR, yet TCRdb's version contains in-frame clones alone and is incomplete. This table holds some 700,000 clones, 75% to 90% found once. The sample was also reused in another study, on human thymus T cells. That source reports: Having corrective surgery for congenital heart defects, healthy Finnish infants were the ones who donated. Resected material from corrective heart surgery provided the thymus tissue analysed. Use of V and J genes seemed skewed within the thymic and blood repertoires. Thymic TCR repertoires of unrelated people reportedly overlapped highly.

The receptor comes from a girl under three years old with a congenital heart defect. Material: thymocytes.

In nucleotides, the CDR3 is TGTGCCAGTAGTTGGGGGGGGACAGGGGATACAAACACTGAAGCTTTCTTT. Translating it yields CASSWGGTGDTNTEAFF. This rearrangement joins TRBV19 to TRBJ1-1; TRBD1 agrees at 10 bases. The germline CDR1 and CDR2 sequences are LNHDA and SQIVND (reference sequence). V lost 5 bases and J lost 2; bases outside the gene matches: 11. The CDR3 consists of 17 residues.